This T cell receptor beta chain was sequenced during a study of T cell responses to AZD1222 COVID-19 vaccine. The CDR3 is 11 residues long. CDR1 and CDR2 (germline): PRHDT, FYEKMQ (reference sequence). J gave up 13 bases and V 7 bases, and 7 bases lay outside the gene matches. Here immunoSEQ multiplex PCR was the method, and the copy in TCRdb shows in-frame clones only, minus some. The top ten clones hold 15% to 20% of a sample with 100,000 or so clones, roughly 91% of them seen once. J is TRBJ2-1 and V is TRBV13, with 7 nucleotides matching TRBD1. This clonotype was sampled from an adult in good health. Sequencing was performed on peripheral blood, taken on day 0 of AZD1222 vaccination. The CDR3 sequence is CASTRTGRQFF. CDR3 in DNA: TGTGCCAGCACCAGGACAGGAAGACAGTTCTTC.